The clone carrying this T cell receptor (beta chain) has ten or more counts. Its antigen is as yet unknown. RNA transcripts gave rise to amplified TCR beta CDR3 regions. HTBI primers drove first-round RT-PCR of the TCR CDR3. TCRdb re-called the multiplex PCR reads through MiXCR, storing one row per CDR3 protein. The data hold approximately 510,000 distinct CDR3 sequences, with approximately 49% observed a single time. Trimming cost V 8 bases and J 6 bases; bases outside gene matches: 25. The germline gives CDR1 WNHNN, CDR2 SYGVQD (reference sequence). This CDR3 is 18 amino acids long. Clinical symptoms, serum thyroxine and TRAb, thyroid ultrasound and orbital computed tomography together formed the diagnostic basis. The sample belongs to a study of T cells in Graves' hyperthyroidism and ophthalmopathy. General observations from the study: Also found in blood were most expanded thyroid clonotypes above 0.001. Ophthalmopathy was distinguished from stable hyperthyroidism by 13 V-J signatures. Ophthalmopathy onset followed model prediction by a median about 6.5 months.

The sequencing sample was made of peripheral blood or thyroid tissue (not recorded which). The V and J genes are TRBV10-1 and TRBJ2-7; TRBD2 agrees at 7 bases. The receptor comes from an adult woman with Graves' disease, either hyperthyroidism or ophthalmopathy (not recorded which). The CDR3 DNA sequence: TGCGCCAGCCTCGTCGGGAGGATAGAGGGAGGGCTAGTATGCGAGCAGTACTTC. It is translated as CASLVGRIEGGLVCEQYF.